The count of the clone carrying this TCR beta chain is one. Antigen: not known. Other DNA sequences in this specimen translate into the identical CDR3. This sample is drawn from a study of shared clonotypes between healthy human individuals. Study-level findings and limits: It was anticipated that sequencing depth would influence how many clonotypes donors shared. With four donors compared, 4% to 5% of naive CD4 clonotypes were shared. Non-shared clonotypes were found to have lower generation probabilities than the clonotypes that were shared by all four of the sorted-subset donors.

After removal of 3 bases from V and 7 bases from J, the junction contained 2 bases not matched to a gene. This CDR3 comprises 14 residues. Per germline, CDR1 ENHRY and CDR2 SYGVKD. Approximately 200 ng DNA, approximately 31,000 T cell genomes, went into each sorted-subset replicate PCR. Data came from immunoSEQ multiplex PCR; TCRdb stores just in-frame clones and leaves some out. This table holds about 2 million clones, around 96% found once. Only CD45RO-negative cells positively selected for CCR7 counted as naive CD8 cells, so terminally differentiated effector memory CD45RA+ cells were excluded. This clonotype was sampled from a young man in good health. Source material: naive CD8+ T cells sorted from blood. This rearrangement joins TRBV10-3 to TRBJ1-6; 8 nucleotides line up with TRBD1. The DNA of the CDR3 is TGTGCCATCAGTGATGGACAGGGAAATTCACCCCTCCACTTT. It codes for CAISDGQGNSPLHF.